These 19 T cell receptor beta chains share one sample of origin, sequenced in a study of T cell changes during pregnancy in multiple sclerosis. Libraries were prepared by immunoSEQ multiplex PCR; TCRdb keeps only in-frame clonotypes and omits some of them. The repertoire has over 90,000 clones, over 75% of them found once; the top ten carry just over 0.75%. The source was peripheral blood, collected in the second trimester of pregnancy. These receptors all stem from a female donor in good health, enrolled as a control in a pregnancy study.

The chain carries TRBV19 and TRBJ2-1; 13 nucleotides match TRBD2. Trimming at V came to 7 bases and at J to 5 bases, leaving 8 bases not matched to a gene. Germline V gives CDR1 LNHDA, CDR2 SQIVND (reference sequence). The CDR3 sequence is 16 residues long. CDR3 sequence reads: CASNTPGLAGNNEQFF. CDR3 DNA sequence: TGTGCCAGTAACACCCCGGGACTAGCGGGAAACAATGAGCAGTTCTTC.

The rearrangement uses TRBV4-1 and TRBJ2-6, with 11 bases that match TRBD1. The CDR3 is 18 amino acids. Germline CDR1 and CDR2: MGHRA and YSYEKL. The ends lost 4 bases at V and 2 bases at J; junction bases unmatched: 7. The CDR3 spells CASSREDRGPAGANVLTF. CDR3 sequence (DNA): TGCGCCAGCAGCCGTGAGGACAGGGGGCCCGCTGGGGCCAACGTCCTGACTTTC.

The J gene is TRBJ2-2, the V gene TRBV5-1; TRBD2 might be the D (5 bases). Germline CDR1 and CDR2: SGHRS and YFSETQ. The CDR3 is 15 amino acids. The V end was cut by 0 bases, the J end by 5 bases, with 11 bases between. The CDR3 DNA reads TGCGCCAGCAGCTTGGTGGCTACGGGGACCGGGGAGCTGTTTTTT. Translated: CASSLVATGTGELFF. The full variable domain, in which reference TRBV5-1 and TRBJ2-2 provide the parts outside the CDR3, is KAGVTQTPRYLIKTRGQQVTLSCSPISGHRSVSWYQQTPGQGLQFLFEYFSETQRNKGNFPGRFSGRQFSNSRSEMNVSTLELGDSALYLCASSLVATGTGELFFGEGSRLTVL.

This clone appeared a single time. The gene calls are TRBV7-9 and TRBJ1-4; no reliable D call. From germline, CDR1 is SEHNR and CDR2 FQNEAQ (reference sequence). V lost 5 bases, J lost 4 bases, and 11 bases lay in between. This CDR3 has 14 residues. The chain's CDR3 is CASSVGGGNEKLFF. CDR3 DNA: TGTGCCAGCAGCGTCGGTGGCGGTAATGAAAAACTGTTTTTT.

This chain links TRBV18 with TRBJ1-2; D is unresolved. The CDR3 has 13 amino acids. Looked up from germline, CDR1 is KGHSH and CDR2 is LQKENI. Trimming removed 3 bases at V and 8 bases at J, with 13 bases between. CDR3 amino acids: CASSPPLTLGYTF. The CDR3 bases are TGTGCCAGCTCACCTCCCCTTACCCTAGGCTACACCTTC.

The V and J genes are TRBV19 and TRBJ2-5; 16 nucleotides line up with TRBD2. Germline values: CDR1 LNHDA, CDR2 SQIVND (reference sequence). This CDR3 contains 19 residues. The V gene end was trimmed by 6 bases and the J gene end by 3 bases; junction bases not matched to a gene: 13. CDR3 sequence reads: CASSPYGTSGGAGEETQYF. DNA for the CDR3: TGTGCCAGTAGCCCCTACGGGACTAGCGGGGGGGCTGGGGAAGAGACCCAGTACTTC.

V gene TRBV19 combines with J gene TRBJ2-1; TRBD1 matches 8 bases. The germline V gene encodes CDR1 LNHDA and CDR2 SQIVND (reference sequence). The CDR3 contains 15 residues. Trimming cost V 8 bases and J 4 bases; bases outside gene matches: 10. The CDR3 spells CASAEIGTGYNEQFF. CDR3 sequence (DNA): TGTGCCAGTGCCGAGATCGGGACAGGTTACAATGAGCAGTTCTTC.

J is TRBJ2-7 and V is TRBV7-8; 8 nucleotides match TRBD2. Trimming at V came to 5 bases and at J to 4 bases, leaving 13 bases not matched to a gene. The germline gives CDR1 SGHVS, CDR2 FQNEAQ. This CDR3 contains 16 residues. This CDR3 reads CASSPRAVRGGYEQYF. The CDR3 coding sequence is TGTGCCAGCAGCCCCCGAGCGGTTCGGGGGGGTTACGAGCAGTACTTC.

The chain has TRBV6-5 and TRBJ2-3, with TRBD1 matching 9 bases. This CDR3 has 16 amino acids. V trimming: 2 bases; J trimming: 2 bases; junction bases outside the gene matches: 5. Germline loops: CDR1 MNHEY, CDR2 SVGAGI. The CDR3 DNA reads TGTGCCAGCAGTTACCTCCGGGACAGGGTCACAGATACGCAGTATTTT. It yields the protein CASSYLRDRVTDTQYF.

This clone was observed once. Other nucleotide sequences from this sample produce the same CDR3. The chain combines TRBV18 with TRBJ2-7, with 14 bases identical to TRBD2. The junction had 6 bases not matched to a gene; V was cut back by 2 bases and J by 6 bases. Germline V gene lookup returns CDR1 KGHSH and CDR2 LQKENI. The CDR3 is 16 amino acids. CDR3 nucleotides: TGTGCCAGCTCACCAGGACTAGCGGGGGGAGTAGGCGAGCAGTACTTC. Encoded protein: CASSPGLAGGVGEQYF.

In its sample, this clone was seen a few times. V usage is TRBV2 and J usage is TRBJ1-6; 7 nucleotides match TRBD1. The CDR3 covers 12 residues. Per germline, CDR1 SNHLY and CDR2 FYNNEI. V lost 8 bases and J lost 7; bases outside the gene matches: 2. The CDR3 spells CASDRVNSPLHF. CDR3 DNA: TGTGCCAGCGACAGGGTCAATTCACCCCTCCACTTT.

Comment on this clone: In the same sample, other DNA sequences code for this CDR3. The chain uses TRBV6-5 and TRBJ1-2; no definite D call. The V gene lost 8 bases and the J gene lost 2 bases, with 12 bases spanning the gap. The CDR3 is 13 residues long. Looked up from germline, CDR1 is MNHEY and CDR2 is SVGAGI. The CDR3 DNA is TGTGCCAGCTCCTTTTTCGAGAACTATGGCTACACCTTC. It translates to CASSFFENYGYTF.

The rearrangement uses TRBV2 and TRBJ2-7; D perhaps matches TRBD1 (6 bases). Germline V gene data show CDR1 as SNHLY and CDR2 as FYNNEI. V lost 4 bases and J 2 bases, leaving 18 bases between the germline ends. The length of the CDR3 is 16 residues. The CDR3 sequence is CASSGGSRDNPYEQYF. The CDR3 nucleotides read TGTGCCAGCAGTGGAGGGTCCCGGGACAACCCCTACGAGCAGTACTTC.

The rearrangement joins TRBV19 to TRBJ2-1; 10 nucleotides match TRBD2. J gave up 8 bases and V 3 bases, and 10 bases lay outside the gene matches. Germline CDR1 reads LNHDA; CDR2 reads SQIVND (reference sequence). The CDR3 runs to 16 residues. The DNA of the CDR3 is TGTGCCAGTAGTATCCCCTCAGCGGGAGGGGGCGATGAGCAGTTCTTC. Translated, it gives CASSIPSAGGGDEQFF.

The rearrangement uses TRBV29-1 and TRBJ1-2; possibly TRBD1 for D (5 bases). Germline assignment: CDR1 SQVTM and CDR2 ANQGSEA. Trimming pared 7 bases from V and 2 bases from J, leaving 11 bases between. CDR3 length: 12 residues. This CDR3 reads CSDRSRNYGYTF. The CDR3 DNA follows: TGCAGCGACAGGAGCCGGAACTATGGCTACACCTTC. Supplemented by reference TRBV29-1 and TRBJ1-2, the full variable domain reads SAVISQKPSRDICQRGTSLTIQCQVDSQVTMMFWYRQQPGQSLTLIATANQGSEATYESGFVIDKFPISRPNLTFSTLTVSNMSPEDSSIYLCSDRSRNYGYTFGSGTRLTVV.

J is TRBJ2-5 and V is TRBV18, with D perhaps matching TRBD2 (6 bases). V lost 0 bases, J lost 1 base, and 12 bases lay in between. CDR1 and CDR2 (germline): KGHSH, LQKENI. CDR3 length: 16 residues. The CDR3 DNA is TGTGCCAGCTCACCACCCGGGAGAGGACCCCAAGAGACCCAGTACTTC. This gives the protein CASSPPGRGPQETQYF.

This chain joins TRBV11-2 and TRBJ2-3, with 9 positions matching TRBD2. This CDR3 comprises 15 residues. Germline V gene lookup returns CDR1 SGHAT and CDR2 FQNNGV. Trimming cost V 0 bases and J 7 bases; bases outside gene matches: 5. CDR3 nucleotide sequence: TGTGCCAGCAGCTTAGAAACTAGCGGGCCTTATACGCAGTATTTT. Residues: CASSLETSGPYTQYF.

V gene TRBV7-2 combines with J gene TRBJ2-2; 7 bases are shared with TRBD1. This CDR3 is built from 18 residues. Germline V gives CDR1 SGHTA, CDR2 FQGNSA. V was clipped by 0 bases and J by 4 bases; unmatched bases: 11. The CDR3 DNA follows: TGTGCCAGCAGCTTAGCCCAAGACAGGGCGGAGAGCACCGGGGAGCTGTTTTTT. This encodes CASSLAQDRAESTGELFF.

The CDR3 sequence is CASSDRGLGNEQFF. The CDR3 region has the DNA TGTGCCAGCAGTGACAGGGGGCTTGGCAATGAGCAGTTCTTC. The chain carries TRBV6-4 and TRBJ2-1; 7 nucleotides align to TRBD1. CDR1 and CDR2 from the germline V gene are MRHNA and SNTAGT. This CDR3 is 14 amino acids long. V shed 2 bases, J shed 6 bases, and the junction held 4 bases outside the gene matches.